These 11 T cell receptor beta chains originate from one sample sequenced in a study of cytomegalovirus exposure and HLA in healthy donors. The study ran its PCR with 60 Vbeta and 13 Jbeta primers. Generated by immunoSEQ multiplex PCR, the TCRdb table keeps only in-frame clones and is missing some. In the table there are 140,000 or so clones, roughly 78% of which are singletons. Sequencing used PBMCs. All receptors derive from a female donor in good health and CMV-seronegative.

This chain links TRBV29-1 with TRBJ2-1; possibly TRBD2 for D (7 bases). This CDR3 region has 15 residues. In germline, CDR1 is SQVTM, CDR2 ANQGSEA. The germline V and J ends were trimmed by 7 bases and 8 bases, with 24 bases remaining between them. CDR3 residues: CSGGALSGEGYEQFF. DNA for the CDR3: TGCAGCGGGGGGGCACTAAGCGGGGAGGGGTATGAGCAGTTCTTC.

This rearrangement joins TRBV6-1 to TRBJ2-1; perhaps TRBD1 as D (5 bases). CDR3 size: 12 residues. With 6 bases removed from V and 4 bases from J, the gap between germline ends came to 7 bases. Germline V CDR1 and CDR2: MNHNS, SASEGT. CDR3 loop: CASRDTYNEQFF. As DNA, the CDR3 is TGTGCCAGCAGGGACACTTACAATGAGCAGTTCTTC.

The chain combines TRBV28 with TRBJ2-5; TRBD1 aligns across 7 bases. CDR1 and CDR2 (germline): MDHEN, SYDVKM. Trimming cost V 5 bases and J 1 base; bases outside gene matches: 7. The CDR3 sequence is 15 residues long. The CDR3 reads CASSGAWDSQETQYF. CDR3 sequence (DNA): TGTGCCAGCAGTGGCGCATGGGACAGCCAAGAGACCCAGTACTTC.

Only one count was recorded for this clone. This sequence joins TRBV9 and TRBJ2-3, with D perhaps matching TRBD2 (5 bases). V was trimmed by 3 bases and J by 2 bases, leaving 7 bases between them. Germline V gives CDR1 SGDLS, CDR2 YYNGEE. The CDR3 has 13 amino acids. The CDR3 loop reads CASSAGSTDTQYF. CDR3 nucleotide sequence: TGTGCCAGCAGCGCGGGGTCCACAGATACGCAGTATTTT.

With respect to this clone: The same CDR3 can be traced to other DNA sequences in this sample. The chain employs TRBV5-1 and TRBJ1-1, with 7 bases that match TRBD1. Germline loops: CDR1 SGHRS, CDR2 YFSETQ. The junction had 3 bases not matched to a gene; V was cut back by 0 bases and J by 4 bases. This CDR3 is built from 14 residues. CDR3 sequence (DNA): TGCGCCAGCAGCTTGGGGCAGGGGGTCACTGAAGCTTTCTTT. This gives the protein CASSLGQGVTEAFF.

Written as DNA, the CDR3 is TGTGCCAGCAGTTTGAGGCGGGGGCCCCACAATGAGCAGTTCTTC. Encoded protein: CASSLRRGPHNEQFF. This chain joins TRBV27 and TRBJ2-1; possibly TRBD2 for D (7 bases). Germline V gene data show CDR1 as MNHEY and CDR2 as SMNVEV (reference sequence). Trimming took 3 bases from V and 5 from J, leaving 14 bases between them. The CDR3 is 15 amino acids.

This chain joins TRBV2 and TRBJ2-7; 7 positions agree with TRBD1. Losses at the gene ends were 4 bases for V and 0 bases for J; bases not matched to a gene: 6. Germline CDR1 is SNHLY and CDR2 is FYNNEI. This CDR3 has 15 amino acids. In DNA form, the CDR3 reads TGTGCCAGCAGTGTAACAGGGGATTTCTCCTACGAGCAGTACTTC. This sequence encodes CASSVTGDFSYEQYF.

The chain combines TRBV7-2 with TRBJ2-7, with 8 bases fitting TRBD1. Germline trimming cut 5 bases from V and 4 bases from J; bases unmatched to any gene: 7. The CDR3 sequence is 14 residues long. The V gene's germline CDR1 is SGHTA and CDR2 FQGNSA. CDR3 sequence (DNA): TGTGCCAGCAGCAGCGGACAGGGTGGTTACGAGCAGTACTTC. Translated, it gives CASSSGQGGYEQYF.

This clone was picked up one time. The V gene is TRBV5-1, the J gene TRBJ2-1, with D possibly TRBD1 on 5 matching bases. The length of the CDR3 is 13 residues. Trimming cost V 2 bases and J 9 bases, with 12 bases left between them. Germline CDR1 reads SGHRS; CDR2 reads YFSETQ. CDR3 DNA sequence: TGCGCCAGCAGCTTCGGGCAGGGATTTGAGCAGTTCTTC. Translation gives CASSFGQGFEQFF.

The CDR3 loop is CASSQDSSGYNEQFF. As DNA, the CDR3 is TGTGCCAGCAGCCAAGATTCGTCGGGGTACAATGAGCAGTTCTTC. The chain has TRBV4-2 and TRBJ2-1, with a tentative D call TRBD2 (5 bases). The germline V and J ends were trimmed by 0 bases and 4 bases, with 10 bases remaining between them. The CDR3 is 15 amino acids. CDR1 is LGHNA and CDR2 is YNFKEQ in the germline V gene.

The chain uses TRBV4-2 and TRBJ2-7, with D possibly being TRBD1 (5 bases). V lost 0 bases to trimming and J lost 2 bases, with 11 bases between them. The CDR3 runs to 15 residues. CDR1 is LGHNA and CDR2 is YNFKEQ in the germline V gene. CDR3 in amino acids: CASSQERWGPYEQYF. For the CDR3, the DNA is TGTGCCAGCAGCCAAGAAAGGTGGGGCCCCTACGAGCAGTACTTC.